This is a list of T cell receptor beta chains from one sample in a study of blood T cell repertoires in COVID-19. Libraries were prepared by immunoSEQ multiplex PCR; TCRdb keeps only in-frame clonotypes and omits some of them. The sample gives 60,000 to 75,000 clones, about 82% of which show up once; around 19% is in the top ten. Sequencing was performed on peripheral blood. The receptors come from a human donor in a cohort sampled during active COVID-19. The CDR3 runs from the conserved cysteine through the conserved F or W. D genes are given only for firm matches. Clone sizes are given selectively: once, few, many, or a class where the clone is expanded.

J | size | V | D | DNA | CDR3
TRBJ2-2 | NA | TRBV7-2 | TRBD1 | TGTGCCAGCAGCCCAGGACAGGGCACCGGGGAGCTGTTTTTT | CASSPGQGTGELFF
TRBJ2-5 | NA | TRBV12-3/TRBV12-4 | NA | TGTGCCAGCTGTTACAGGCATCAAGAGACCCAGTACTTC | CASCYRHQETQYF
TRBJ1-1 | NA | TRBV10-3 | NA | TGTGCCATCAGTGAGTCGAGGCAGGAAGCTTTCTTT | CAISESRQEAFF
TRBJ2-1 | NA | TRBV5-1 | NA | TGCGCCAGCAGCTTGTGGGGGGGGCCCTACAATGAGCAGTTCTTC | CASSLWGGPYNEQFF
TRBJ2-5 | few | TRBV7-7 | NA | TGTGCCAGCAGCTTAGGCAGGGTGGAGACCCAGTACTTC | CASSLGRVETQYF
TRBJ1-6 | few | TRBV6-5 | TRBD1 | TGTGCCAGCAGACCGACAGGGGGACTAGGTTCACCCCTCCACTTT | CASRPTGGLGSPLHF
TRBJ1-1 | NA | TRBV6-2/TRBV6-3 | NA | TGTGCCAGCAGTAGCCTTGGCACTGAAGCTTTCTTT | CASSSLGTEAFF
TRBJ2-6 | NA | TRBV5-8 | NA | TGTGCCAGCAGCTATAGCGTGTTATCCCTCTCTGGGGCCAACGTCCTGACTTTC | CASSYSVLSLSGANVLTF
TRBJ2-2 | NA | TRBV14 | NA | TGTGCCAGCAGACGACTCACCGGGGAGCTGTTTTTT | CASRRLTGELFF
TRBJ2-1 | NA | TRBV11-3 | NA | TGTGCCAGCAGCCCCTACAGGTACAATGAGCAGTTCTTC | CASSPYRYNEQFF
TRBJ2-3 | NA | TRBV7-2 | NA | TGTGCCAGCAGCTTATGGGGCGAAGGCACAGATACGCAGTATTTT | CASSLWGEGTDTQYF
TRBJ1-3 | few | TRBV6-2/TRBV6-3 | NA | TGTGCCAGCAGTTACGGAGGGAACACCATATATTTT | CASSYGGNTIYF
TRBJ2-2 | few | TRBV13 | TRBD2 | TGTGCCAGCAGCTCCCGGACTAGCGGGGGCGCGAACACCGGGGAGCTGTTTTTT | CASSSRTSGGANTGELFF
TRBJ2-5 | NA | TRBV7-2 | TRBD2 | TGTGCCAGCACCCCAAACGGGGGGGGTAGCGTGACCCAGTACTTC | CASTPNGGGSVTQYF
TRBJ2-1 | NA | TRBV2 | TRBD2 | TGTGCCACCACTAGCGGGGAGGGCAATGAGCAGTTCTTC | CATTSGEGNEQFF
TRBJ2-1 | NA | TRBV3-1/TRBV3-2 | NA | TGTGCCAGCAGCCATGGGGCCCGTGAGCAGTTCTTC | CASSHGAREQFF
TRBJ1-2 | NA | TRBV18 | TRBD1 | TGTGCCAGCTCACCGAGACAGGGCCTGGATGGCTACACCTTC | CASSPRQGLDGYTF
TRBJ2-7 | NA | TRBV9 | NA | TGTGCCAGCAGCGCCTCCGGGGGTCCCTACGAGCAGTACTTC | CASSASGGPYEQYF
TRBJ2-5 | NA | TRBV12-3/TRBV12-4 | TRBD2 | TGTGCCACCTCACGCGGGAGGCAAGAGACCCAGTACTTC | CATSRGRQETQYF
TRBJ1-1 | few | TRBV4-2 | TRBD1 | TGTGCCAGCAGCCCTGCCAAGACAGGGGCCACTGAAGCTTTCTTT | CASSPAKTGATEAFF
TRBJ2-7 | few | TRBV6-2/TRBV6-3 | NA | TGTGCCAGCAGTTATACGAGCTACGAGCAGTACTTC | CASSYTSYEQYF
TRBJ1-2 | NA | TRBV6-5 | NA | TGTGCCAGCAGTTACAACGGGAACCTAAGGGACTATGGCTACACCTTC | CASSYNGNLRDYGYTF
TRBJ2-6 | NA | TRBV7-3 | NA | TGTGCCAGCAGCCCCTACAGGGCGGAAGGGGCCAACGTCCTGACTTTC | CASSPYRAEGANVLTF
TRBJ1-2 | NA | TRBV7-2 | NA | TGTGCCAGCAGCTTAGGATGGGGAAGAGGGAGAGACCCTAACTATGGCTACACCTTC | CASSLGWGRGRDPNYGYTF
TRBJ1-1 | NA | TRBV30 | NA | TGTGCCTGGAGTCGGCAGGGGAGCGTCACTGAAGCTTTCTTT | CAWSRQGSVTEAFF
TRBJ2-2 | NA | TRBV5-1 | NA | TGCGCCAGCAGCGGGTGGGACACAGCACCCGGGGAGCTGTTTTTT | CASSGWDTAPGELFF